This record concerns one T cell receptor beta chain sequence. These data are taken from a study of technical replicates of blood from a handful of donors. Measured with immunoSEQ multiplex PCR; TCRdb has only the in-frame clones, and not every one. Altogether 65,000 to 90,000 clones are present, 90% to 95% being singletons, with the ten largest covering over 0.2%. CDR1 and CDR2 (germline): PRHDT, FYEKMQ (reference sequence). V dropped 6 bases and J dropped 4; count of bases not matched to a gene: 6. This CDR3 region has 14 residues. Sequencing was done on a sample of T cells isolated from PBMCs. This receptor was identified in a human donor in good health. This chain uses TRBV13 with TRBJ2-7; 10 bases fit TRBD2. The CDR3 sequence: CASSWTSGVYEQYF. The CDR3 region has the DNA TGTGCCAGCAGTTGGACTAGCGGTGTATACGAGCAGTACTTC.